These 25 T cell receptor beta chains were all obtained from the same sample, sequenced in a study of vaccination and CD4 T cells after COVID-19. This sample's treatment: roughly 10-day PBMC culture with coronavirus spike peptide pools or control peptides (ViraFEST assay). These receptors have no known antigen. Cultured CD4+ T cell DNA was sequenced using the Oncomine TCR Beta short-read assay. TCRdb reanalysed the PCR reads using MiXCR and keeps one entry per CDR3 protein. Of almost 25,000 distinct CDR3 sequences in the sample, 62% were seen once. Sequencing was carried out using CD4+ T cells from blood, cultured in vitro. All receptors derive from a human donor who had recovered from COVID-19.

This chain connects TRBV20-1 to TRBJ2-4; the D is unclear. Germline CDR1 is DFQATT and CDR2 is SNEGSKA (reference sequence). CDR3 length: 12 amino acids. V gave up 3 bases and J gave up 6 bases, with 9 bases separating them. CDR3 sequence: CSASPGTNIQYF. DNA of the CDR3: TGCAGTGCTAGCCCCGGCACAAACATTCAGTACTTC.

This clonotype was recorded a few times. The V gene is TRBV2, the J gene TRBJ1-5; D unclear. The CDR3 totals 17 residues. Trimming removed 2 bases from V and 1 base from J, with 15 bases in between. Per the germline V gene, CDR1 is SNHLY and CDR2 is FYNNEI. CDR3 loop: CASSETNWWMSNQPQHF. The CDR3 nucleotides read TGTGCCAGCAGTGAAACCAATTGGTGGATGAGCAATCAGCCCCAGCATTTT.

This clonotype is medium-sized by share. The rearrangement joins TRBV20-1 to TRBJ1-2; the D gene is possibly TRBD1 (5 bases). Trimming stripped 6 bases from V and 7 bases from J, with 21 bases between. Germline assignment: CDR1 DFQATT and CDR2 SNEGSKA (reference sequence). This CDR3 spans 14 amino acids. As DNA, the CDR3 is TGCAGTGCCACTGGGGCGGCCCCCTCGTTTGGCTACACCTTC. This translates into CSATGAAPSFGYTF.

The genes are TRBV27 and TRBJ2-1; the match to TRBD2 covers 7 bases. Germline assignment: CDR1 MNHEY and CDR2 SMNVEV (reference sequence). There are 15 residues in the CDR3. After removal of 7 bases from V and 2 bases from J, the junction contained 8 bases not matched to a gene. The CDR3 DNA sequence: TGTGCCAGCAACTCCGGAGCGGGGACCTACAATGAGCAGTTCTTC. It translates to CASNSGAGTYNEQFF.

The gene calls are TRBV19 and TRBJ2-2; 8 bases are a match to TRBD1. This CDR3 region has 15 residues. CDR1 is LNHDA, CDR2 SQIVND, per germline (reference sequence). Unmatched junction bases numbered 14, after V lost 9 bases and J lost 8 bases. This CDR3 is CASKRTPGGEGELFF. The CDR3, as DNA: TGTGCCAGCAAAAGGACCCCAGGGGGCGAGGGGGAGCTGTTTTTT.

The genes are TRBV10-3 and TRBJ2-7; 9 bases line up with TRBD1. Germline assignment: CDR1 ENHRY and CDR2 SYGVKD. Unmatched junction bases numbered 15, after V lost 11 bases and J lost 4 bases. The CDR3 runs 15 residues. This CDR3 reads CAVKPGTGYQYEQYF. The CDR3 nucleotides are TGTGCCGTTAAACCCGGGACAGGGTATCAGTACGAGCAGTACTTC.

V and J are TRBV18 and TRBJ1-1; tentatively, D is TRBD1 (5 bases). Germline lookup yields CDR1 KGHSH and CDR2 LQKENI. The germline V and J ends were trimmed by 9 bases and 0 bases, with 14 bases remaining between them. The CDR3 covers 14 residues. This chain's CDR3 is CASSPDSLNTEAFF. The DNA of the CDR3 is TGTGCCAGTTCCCCTGACAGCTTGAACACTGAAGCTTTCTTT.

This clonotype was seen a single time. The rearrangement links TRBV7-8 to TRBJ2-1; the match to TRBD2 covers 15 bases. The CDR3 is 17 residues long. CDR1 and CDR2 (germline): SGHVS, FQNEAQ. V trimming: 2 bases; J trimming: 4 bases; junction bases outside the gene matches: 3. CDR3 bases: TGTGCCAGCAGCTTACGGACTAGCGGGAGGGCTTACAATGAGCAGTTCTTC. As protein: CASSLRTSGRAYNEQFF.

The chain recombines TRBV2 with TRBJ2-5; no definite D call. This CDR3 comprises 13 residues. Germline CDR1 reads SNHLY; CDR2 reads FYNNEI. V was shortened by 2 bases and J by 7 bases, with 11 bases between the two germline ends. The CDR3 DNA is TGTGCCAGCAGTGAATGGCCCAAGGGGACCCAGTACTTC. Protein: CASSEWPKGTQYF.

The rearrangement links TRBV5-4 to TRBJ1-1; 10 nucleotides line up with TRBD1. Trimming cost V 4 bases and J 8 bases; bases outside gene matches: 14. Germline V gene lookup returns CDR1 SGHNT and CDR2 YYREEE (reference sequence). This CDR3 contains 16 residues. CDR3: CASSITRTGGRGEAFF. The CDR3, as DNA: TGTGCCAGCAGCATTACCCGGACAGGGGGAAGAGGGGAAGCTTTCTTT.

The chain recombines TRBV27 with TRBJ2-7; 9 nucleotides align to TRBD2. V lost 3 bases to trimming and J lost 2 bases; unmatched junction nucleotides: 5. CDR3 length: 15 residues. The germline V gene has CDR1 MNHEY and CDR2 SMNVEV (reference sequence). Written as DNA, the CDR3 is TGTGCCAGCAGTTTTGATTCTAGCGGGACCTACGAGCAGTACTTC. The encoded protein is CASSFDSSGTYEQYF.

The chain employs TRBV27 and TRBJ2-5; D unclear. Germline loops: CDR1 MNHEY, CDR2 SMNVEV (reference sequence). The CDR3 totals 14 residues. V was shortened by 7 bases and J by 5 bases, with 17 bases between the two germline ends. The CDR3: CASNPWASHETQYF. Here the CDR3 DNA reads TGTGCCAGCAACCCTTGGGCATCACACGAGACCCAGTACTTC.

As DNA, the CDR3 is TGTGCCAGCAGCTTAGCGTTGGGCTACACCTTC. It codes for CASSLALGYTF. The rearrangement joins TRBV7-2 to TRBJ1-2; D is unclear. The ends were cut back, 0 bases at V and 8 bases at J, with 4 bases in the middle. Germline V gives CDR1 SGHTA, CDR2 FQGNSA. The CDR3 has 11 residues.

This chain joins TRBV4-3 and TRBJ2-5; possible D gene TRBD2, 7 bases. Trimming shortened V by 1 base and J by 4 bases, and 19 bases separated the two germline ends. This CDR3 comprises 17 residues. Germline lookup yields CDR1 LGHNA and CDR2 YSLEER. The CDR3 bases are TGCGCCAGCAGCCAAGGAGGGGGGAGGGCCTTGGGAGAGACCCAGTACTTC. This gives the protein CASSQGGGRALGETQYF.

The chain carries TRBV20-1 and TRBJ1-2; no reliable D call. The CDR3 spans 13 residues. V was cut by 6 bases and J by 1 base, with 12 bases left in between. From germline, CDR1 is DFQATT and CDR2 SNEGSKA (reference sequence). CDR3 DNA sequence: TGCAGTGCCCCGAAGGCAGTTAACTATGGCTACACCTTC. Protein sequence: CSAPKAVNYGYTF.

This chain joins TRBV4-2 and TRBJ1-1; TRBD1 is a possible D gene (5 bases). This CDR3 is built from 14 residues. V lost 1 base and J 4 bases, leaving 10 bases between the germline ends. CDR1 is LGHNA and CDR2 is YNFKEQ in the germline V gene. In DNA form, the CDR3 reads TGTGCCAGCAGCCAAGTCGGGCAGGGCACTGAAGCTTTCTTT. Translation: CASSQVGQGTEAFF.

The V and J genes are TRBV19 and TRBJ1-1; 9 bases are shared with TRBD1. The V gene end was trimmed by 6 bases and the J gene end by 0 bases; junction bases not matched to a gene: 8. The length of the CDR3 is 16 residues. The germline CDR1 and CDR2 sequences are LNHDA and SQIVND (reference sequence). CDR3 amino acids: CASRPGQGRMNTEAFF. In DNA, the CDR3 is TGTGCCAGTAGGCCGGGACAGGGTCGAATGAACACTGAAGCTTTCTTT.

The CDR3 sequence is CASSLVGSGGSGYTF. Here the CDR3 DNA reads TGTGCCAGCAGCTTAGTAGGATCGGGGGGATCCGGCTACACCTTC. The chain carries TRBV7-2 and TRBJ1-2, with D possibly TRBD1 on 5 matching bases. Trimming shortened V by 1 base and J by 8 bases, and 17 bases separated the two germline ends. Per the germline V gene, CDR1 is SGHTA and CDR2 is FQGNSA. The length of the CDR3 is 15 residues.

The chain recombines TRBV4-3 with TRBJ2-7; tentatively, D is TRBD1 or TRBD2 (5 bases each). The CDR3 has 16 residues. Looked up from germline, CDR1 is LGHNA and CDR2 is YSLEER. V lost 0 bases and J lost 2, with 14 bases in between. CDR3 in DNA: TGCGCCAGCAGCCAAGATTCGGGGCGGGTAACCTACGAGCAGTACTTC. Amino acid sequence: CASSQDSGRVTYEQYF.

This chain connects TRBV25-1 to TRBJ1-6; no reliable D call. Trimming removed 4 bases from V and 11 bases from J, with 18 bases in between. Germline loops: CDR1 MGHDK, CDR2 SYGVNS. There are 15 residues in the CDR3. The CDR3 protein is CASSARHSNLAPLHF. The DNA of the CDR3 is TGTGCCAGCAGTGCCAGACATTCTAATTTGGCACCCCTCCACTTT.

DNA of the CDR3: TGTGCCAGCAGCCTTATCGTCGGGACTGAAGCTTTCTTT. Translated: CASSLIVGTEAFF. V and J are TRBV7-9 and TRBJ1-1; D ambiguous. Per the germline V gene, CDR1 is SEHNR and CDR2 is FQNEAQ (reference sequence). This CDR3 has 13 amino acids. Trimming removed 5 bases at V and 5 bases at J, with 12 bases between.

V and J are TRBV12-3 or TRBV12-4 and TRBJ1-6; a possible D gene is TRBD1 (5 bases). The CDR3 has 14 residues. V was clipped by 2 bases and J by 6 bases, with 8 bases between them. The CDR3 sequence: CASSLRDGNSPLHF. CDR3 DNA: TGTGCCAGCAGTTTAAGGGACGGTAATTCACCCCTCCACTTT.

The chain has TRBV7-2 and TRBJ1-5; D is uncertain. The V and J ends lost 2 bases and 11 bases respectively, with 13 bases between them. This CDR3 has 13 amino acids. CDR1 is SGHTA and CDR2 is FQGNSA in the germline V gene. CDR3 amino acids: CASSLRLRGAQHF. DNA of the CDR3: TGTGCCAGCAGCTTAAGGCTCCGGGGAGCCCAGCATTTT.

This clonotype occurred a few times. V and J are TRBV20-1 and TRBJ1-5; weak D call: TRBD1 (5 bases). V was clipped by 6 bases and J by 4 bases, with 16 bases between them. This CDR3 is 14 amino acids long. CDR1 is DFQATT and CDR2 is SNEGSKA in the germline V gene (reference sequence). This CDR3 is CSANLRVSNQPQHF. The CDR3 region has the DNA TGCAGTGCCAACCTCAGGGTGTCGAATCAGCCCCAGCATTTT.

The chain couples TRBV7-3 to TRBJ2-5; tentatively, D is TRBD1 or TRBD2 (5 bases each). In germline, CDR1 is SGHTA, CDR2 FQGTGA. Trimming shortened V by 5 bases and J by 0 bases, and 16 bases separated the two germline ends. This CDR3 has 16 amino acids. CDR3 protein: CASSRAGGSYQETQYF. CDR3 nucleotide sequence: TGTGCCAGCAGCCGTGCTGGGGGTAGCTACCAAGAGACCCAGTACTTC.